A single sample gave rise to the 27 T cell receptor beta chains below, sequenced in a study of PD-L1 blockade in urothelial cancer (dated by TCRdb to 2015 to 2018). Libraries were constructed by the immunoSEQ multiplex PCR assay. TCRdb holds this immuneACCESS table with in-frame rearrangements only. Some clones are missing; in checked studies, unresolved V genes explain under half, and the rest has no known cause. Across this sample there are under 40,000 clones, with approximately 90% seen only once. Together, the top ten hold roughly 7.6% of the sample. The sequenced sample was PBMCs, obtained around atezolizumab (anti-PD-L1) treatment. These receptors were taken from an older man with urothelial cancer.

The chain carries TRBV6-5 and TRBJ2-7, with D unclear. V was pared by 7 bases and J by 0 bases, with 4 bases between. This CDR3 comprises 11 residues. The germline gives CDR1 MNHEY, CDR2 SVGAGI. CDR3 in amino acids: CASTSSYEQYF. CDR3 nucleotides: TGTGCCAGCACCAGCTCCTACGAGCAGTACTTC.

The CDR3 coding sequence is TGCAGCGCCTGGACACCCAGAGGGCAGTTCTTC. Its protein is CSAWTPRGQFF. The chain carries TRBV29-1 and TRBJ2-1, with a tentative D call TRBD1 (5 bases). V was trimmed by 7 bases and J by 12 bases, leaving 16 bases between them. The CDR3 is made up of 11 amino acids. Germline-derived CDR1 and CDR2 are SQVTM and ANQGSEA.

The chain carries TRBV27 and TRBJ2-3, with TRBD1 matching over 8 bases. Germline values: CDR1 MNHEY, CDR2 SMNVEV (reference sequence). Trimming at V came to 4 bases and at J to 7 bases, leaving 10 bases not matched to a gene. The CDR3 is made up of 15 amino acids. The CDR3 reads CASSSSGTGMNTQYF. The CDR3 DNA reads as TGTGCCAGCAGTTCATCCGGGACAGGAATGAATACGCAGTATTTT.

The rearrangement uses TRBV6-6 and TRBJ1-5, with 10 bases matching TRBD1. CDR1 MNHNY and CDR2 SVGAGI come from the germline V gene (reference sequence). The CDR3 is 15 amino acids. Trimming took 4 bases from V and 7 from J; bases not matched to a gene: 7. The CDR3 DNA reads TGTGCCAGCAGTTCCACCCGGACAGGGGGGCAGCCCCAGCATTTT. It codes for CASSSTRTGGQPQHF.

The chain uses TRBV15 and TRBJ2-3; 8 bases agree with TRBD2. Unmatched junction bases numbered 12, after V lost 1 base and J lost 3 bases. Germline V gives CDR1 LNHNV, CDR2 YYDKDF (reference sequence). This CDR3 is built from 18 residues. The CDR3 reads CATSRGLTSGGGTDTQYF. The CDR3, as DNA: TGTGCCACCAGCAGAGGATTAACTAGCGGCGGAGGGACAGATACGCAGTATTTT.

The chain is built from TRBV11-2 and TRBJ2-1; TRBD1 aligns across 7 bases. V shed 3 bases, J shed 6 bases, and the junction held 8 bases outside the gene matches. Germline CDR1 and CDR2: SGHAT and FQNNGV. The CDR3 runs 15 residues. CDR3 nucleotides: TGTGCCAGCAGCTTTGAGGGGGCGCAGGTCAATGAGCAGTTCTTC. It codes for CASSFEGAQVNEQFF.

This rearrangement joins TRBV10-2 to TRBJ2-5; D is perhaps TRBD2 (6 bases). The CDR3 is made up of 13 amino acids. V lost 7 bases and J lost 8, with 17 bases in between. Germline CDR1 WSHSY, CDR2 SAAADI. CDR3 DNA sequence: TGCGCCAGCACTTCCCGGGACTCTGACACCCAGTACTTC. Protein: CASTSRDSDTQYF.

The rearrangement joins TRBV9 to TRBJ2-1, with 7 nucleotides matching TRBD1. CDR1 is SGDLS and CDR2 is YYNGEE in the germline V gene. V trimming: 0 bases; J trimming: 5 bases; junction bases outside the gene matches: 2. CDR3 length equals 14 residues. CDR3 DNA: TGTGCCAGCAGCGTAGAGGGGGCGAACAATGAGCAGTTCTTC. It yields the protein CASSVEGANNEQFF. Looking up the rest from reference TRBV9 and TRBJ2-1 gives the full variable domain: DSGVTQTPKHLITATGQRVTLRCSPRSGDLSVYWYQQSLDQGLQFLIQYYNGEERAKGNILERFSAQQFPDLHSELNLSSLELGDSALYFCASSVEGANNEQFFGPGTRLTVL.

DNA for the CDR3: TGTGCCAGCAGCCAGGATGGGACAGCCTTGGGGCAGCCCCAGCATTTT. It specifies CASSQDGTALGQPQHF. The chain joins TRBV4-2 to TRBJ1-5; 7 bases line up with TRBD1. V shed 3 bases, J shed 7 bases, and the junction held 12 bases outside the gene matches. The CDR3 sequence is 16 residues long. Germline lookup yields CDR1 LGHNA and CDR2 YNFKEQ.

The chain couples TRBV5-1 to TRBJ2-5; 7 bases match TRBD2. The CDR3 totals 15 residues. V gave up 4 bases and J gave up 5 bases; unmatched junction bases: 11. Germline values: CDR1 SGHRS, CDR2 YFSETQ. The chain's CDR3 is CASSPKTSPGETQYF. The CDR3 coding sequence is TGCGCCAGCAGCCCGAAGACTAGCCCGGGGGAGACCCAGTACTTC. Combining the CDR3 with reference TRBV5-1 and TRBJ2-5 gives the whole variable domain KAGVTQTPRYLIKTRGQQVTLSCSPISGHRSVSWYQQTPGQGLQFLFEYFSETQRNKGNFPGRFSGRQFSNSRSEMNVSTLELGDSALYLCASSPKTSPGETQYFGPGTRLLVL.

The chain carries TRBV28 and TRBJ2-1; 11 bases fit TRBD2. Germline CDR1 and CDR2: MDHEN and SYDVKM. The CDR3 is made up of 15 amino acids. Losses at the gene ends were 3 bases for V and 6 bases for J; bases not matched to a gene: 4. The CDR3 is CASSFRLAGINEQFF. The CDR3 DNA follows: TGTGCCAGCAGTTTCAGACTAGCGGGAATCAATGAGCAGTTCTTC.

This clone is large by share. Other nucleotide sequences in the sample specify the same CDR3. The V call is TRBV27, the J call TRBJ1-2; D remains ambiguous. The CDR3 has 13 amino acids. Germline-derived CDR1 and CDR2 are MNHEY and SMNVEV (reference sequence). V lost 3 bases and J 2 bases, leaving 7 bases between the germline ends. The CDR3 DNA sequence: TGTGCCAGCAGTTTTGAGGGAAACTATGGCTACACCTTC. Its protein is CASSFEGNYGYTF.

This clone was found once. This rearrangement joins TRBV27 to TRBJ2-5; 8 bases are a match to TRBD1. This CDR3 is 16 amino acids long. Trimming at V came to 9 bases and at J to 5 bases, leaving 17 bases not matched to a gene. In germline, CDR1 is MNHEY, CDR2 SMNVEV (reference sequence). CDR3 residues: CASSLQGADFEETQYF. Written as DNA, the CDR3 is TGTGCCAGTTCACTTCAGGGGGCGGATTTTGAGGAGACCCAGTACTTC.

This rearrangement joins TRBV28 to TRBJ1-3; D gene uncertain. The CDR3 spans 14 residues. Germline assignment: CDR1 MDHEN and CDR2 SYDVKM. V gave up 3 bases and J gave up 7 bases, with 13 bases separating them. The CDR3 here is CASSLVLLGNTIYF. The CDR3 coding sequence is TGTGCCAGCAGTTTGGTATTACTCGGGAACACCATATATTTT. Complete variable domain (other parts from reference TRBV28 and TRBJ1-3): DVKVTQSSRYLVKRTGEKVFLECVQDMDHENMFWYRQDPGLGLRLIYFSYDVKMKEKGDIPEGYSVSREKKERFSLILESASTNQTSMYLCASSLVLLGNTIYFGEGSWLTVV.

The chain employs TRBV19 and TRBJ1-1, with D possibly matching TRBD1 (5 bases). CDR3 length: 12 amino acids. The V and J ends lost 4 bases and 6 bases respectively, with 9 bases between them. Germline V gene sequence: CDR1 LNHDA, CDR2 SQIVND (reference sequence). The CDR3 sequence: CASSSWGPEAFF. The CDR3 DNA reads TGTGCCAGTAGTAGTTGGGGCCCTGAAGCTTTCTTT.

The chain has TRBV5-1 and TRBJ2-7; 12 nucleotides match TRBD2. Germline CDR1 is SGHRS and CDR2 is YFSETQ. CDR3 length: 16 amino acids. J gave up 6 bases and V 0 bases, and 7 bases lay outside the gene matches. The CDR3 spells CASSLAGLAGSSEQYF. CDR3 DNA: TGCGCCAGCAGCTTGGCAGGACTAGCGGGGAGCAGCGAGCAGTACTTC. The whole variable domain, filled in from reference TRBV5-1 and TRBJ2-7, reads KAGVTQTPRYLIKTRGQQVTLSCSPISGHRSVSWYQQTPGQGLQFLFEYFSETQRNKGNFPGRFSGRQFSNSRSEMNVSTLELGDSALYLCASSLAGLAGSSEQYFGPGTRLTVT.

This rearrangement joins TRBV7-9 to TRBJ2-7; no clear D gene. The CDR3 runs 11 residues. In germline, CDR1 is SEHNR, CDR2 FQNEAQ (reference sequence). Between the trimmed V and J ends, which lost 6 bases and 1 base, there was a span of 4 bases. CDR3 sequence reads: CASSLSYEQYF. Here the CDR3 DNA reads TGTGCCAGCAGTCTATCCTACGAGCAGTACTTC.

The chain carries TRBV28 and TRBJ1-2; 11 nucleotides align to TRBD1. V lost 5 bases, J lost 3 bases, and 5 bases stayed unmatched. From germline, CDR1 is MDHEN and CDR2 SYDVKM. CDR3 length: 15 amino acids. The CDR3 DNA is TGTGCCAGCAGTGTCCCGGGACAGGGGGACTATGGCTACACCTTC. Translation gives CASSVPGQGDYGYTF.

The CDR3 sequence: CASSKTGGTYEQYF. For the CDR3, the DNA is TGTGCCAGCAGCAAAACAGGGGGGACCTACGAGCAGTACTTC. V is TRBV5-4 and J is TRBJ2-7; 8 nucleotides line up with TRBD1. Per germline, CDR1 SGHNT and CDR2 YYREEE (reference sequence). V shed 4 bases and J 2 bases; nucleotides not matched to a gene: 5. This CDR3 contains 14 residues.

J is TRBJ1-4 and V is TRBV29-1, with 9 bases lining up with TRBD1. After removal of 7 bases from V and 8 bases from J, the junction contained 14 bases not matched to a gene. CDR1 is SQVTM and CDR2 is ANQGSEA in the germline V gene. The CDR3 totals 15 residues. CDR3 amino acids: CSAAKPTGGDEKLFF. The DNA of the CDR3 is TGCAGCGCTGCTAAACCAACAGGGGGCGACGAAAAACTGTTTTTT.

The chain has TRBV18 and TRBJ1-4, with TRBD1 matching 7 bases. The CDR3 contains 16 residues. Looked up from germline, CDR1 is KGHSH and CDR2 is LQKENI. V shed 5 bases and J 0 bases; nucleotides not matched to a gene: 6. The CDR3 protein is CASSTRQGSTNEKLFF. In DNA form, the CDR3 reads TGTGCCAGCTCAACTCGACAGGGATCAACTAATGAAAAACTGTTTTTT.

This sequence joins TRBV28 and TRBJ1-4; TRBD1 aligns across 7 bases. The trim removed 8 bases at V and 8 bases at J, leaving 11 bases unmatched. This CDR3 has 14 amino acids. Per the germline V gene, CDR1 is MDHEN and CDR2 is SYDVKM. The CDR3 loop reads CASLGTVLGEKLFF. CDR3 in DNA: TGTGCCAGCCTAGGGACAGTTCTAGGGGAAAAACTGTTTTTT.

This clone occurred once. The V call is TRBV18, the J call TRBJ2-2; perhaps TRBD2 as D (6 bases). The CDR3 is 14 amino acids. Germline assignment: CDR1 KGHSH and CDR2 LQKENI. V was cut by 4 bases and J by 1 base, with 7 bases left in between. CDR3 nucleotides: TGTGCCAGCTCACGGGGACTGAACACCGGGGAGCTGTTTTTT. Encoded protein: CASSRGLNTGELFF.

The chain links TRBV6-6 to TRBJ2-3; no firm D call. The CDR3 sequence is 13 residues long. Looked up from germline, CDR1 is MNHNY and CDR2 is SVGAGI (reference sequence). The V end lost 6 bases, the J end lost 6 bases, and 13 bases lay between the germline ends. CDR3 amino acids: CASSYSERDTQYF. CDR3 nucleotides: TGTGCCAGCAGCTACAGTGAGAGGGATACGCAGTATTTT.

This CDR3 reads CASSQERGTSGSGGTDTQYF. DNA for the CDR3: TGTGCCAGCAGCCAAGAGAGAGGGACTAGCGGGAGTGGCGGCACAGATACGCAGTATTTT. This rearrangement joins TRBV4-2 to TRBJ2-3, with 14 bases that match TRBD2. This CDR3 is built from 20 residues. Germline values: CDR1 LGHNA, CDR2 YNFKEQ. With V trimmed by 0 bases and J by 1 base, 9 bases remained unmatched.

The count of this clone is one. This rearrangement joins TRBV5-1 to TRBJ1-1; tentative D call: TRBD1 (5 bases). V lost 1 base and J 1 base, leaving 8 bases between the germline ends. CDR1 and CDR2 from the germline V gene are SGHRS and YFSETQ. The CDR3 is made up of 14 amino acids. CDR3 region: CASSLTGQNTEAFF. Written as DNA, the CDR3 is TGCGCCAGCAGCTTGACAGGACAGAACACTGAAGCTTTCTTT.

The chain carries TRBV28 and TRBJ2-7, with 7 bases lining up with TRBD2. Germline-derived CDR1 and CDR2 are MDHEN and SYDVKM. The V gene end was trimmed by 5 bases and the J gene end by 4 bases; junction bases not matched to a gene: 11. The length of the CDR3 is 15 residues. CDR3 protein: CASSSSGTTSYEQYF. As DNA, the CDR3 is TGTGCCAGCAGTAGCTCCGGGACTACCTCATACGAGCAGTACTTC.